The 21 T cell receptor beta chains reported below all come from one sample, sequenced in a study of identifying expanded T cells in peripheral blood. Libraries were prepared by immunoSEQ multiplex PCR; TCRdb keeps only in-frame clonotypes and omits some of them. The sample has 70,000 to 100,000 clones; 70% to 90% are singletons. Sequenced sample: blood. These TCRs come from a person between 18 and 75 years old in good health.

The chain combines TRBV2 with TRBJ1-6, with D maybe TRBD1 (5 bases). V lost 7 bases and J lost 9, with 31 bases in between. There are 19 residues in the CDR3. Germline-derived CDR1 and CDR2 are SNHLY and FYNNEI. CDR3 sequence: CASTGKRIQGFGVSSPLHF. Here the CDR3 DNA reads TGTGCCAGCACGGGGAAGAGAATTCAGGGTTTTGGAGTGTCTTCACCCCTCCACTTT.

In this sample, this clone turned up once. The chain has TRBV2 and TRBJ2-5; 9 bases align to TRBD2. The CDR3 has 17 amino acids. J was trimmed by 0 bases and V by 8 bases; bases with no gene match: 13. The germline V gene has CDR1 SNHLY and CDR2 FYNNEI. CDR3 in DNA: TGTGCCAGCTACCCGGCGGGGGGGCGACTCAACCAAGAGACCCAGTACTTC. It yields the protein CASYPAGGRLNQETQYF. The variable domain in full, with the rest retrieved from reference TRBV2 and TRBJ2-5, is EPEVTQTPSHQVTQMGQEVILRCVPISNHLYFYWYRQILGQKVEFLVSFYNNEISEKSEIFDDQFSVERPDGSNFTLKIRSTKLEDSAMYFCASYPAGGRLNQETQYFGPGTRLLVL.

The chain has TRBV6-1 and TRBJ1-5; 8 positions match TRBD1. Germline V CDR1 and CDR2: MNHNS, SASEGT. The trim removed 7 bases at V and 5 bases at J, leaving 7 bases unmatched. The CDR3 has 14 amino acids. CDR3 region: CASNKQGDYQPQHF. The DNA for the CDR3 is TGTGCCAGCAACAAACAGGGGGATTATCAGCCCCAGCATTTT.

This sequence joins TRBV7-8 and TRBJ1-3; no clear D. V lost 5 bases and J lost 9, with 11 bases in between. The germline V gene encodes CDR1 SGHVS and CDR2 FQNEAQ. CDR3 length: 12 amino acids. CDR3 in amino acids: CASSRPGGTIYF. The CDR3 nucleotides read TGTGCCAGCAGCCGTCCCGGCGGCACCATATATTTT.

The V gene is TRBV4-1, the J gene TRBJ2-1; D remains ambiguous. The V gene's germline CDR1 is MGHRA and CDR2 YSYEKL. V lost 5 bases and J lost 4, with 6 bases in between. The CDR3 is 12 amino acids. CDR3 residues: CASSSGYNEQFF. DNA for the CDR3: TGCGCCAGCAGCTCCGGATACAATGAGCAGTTCTTC.

In nucleotides, the CDR3 is TGTGCCAGCAGTGCATGGTGGAGGGAAGTCGGTGGCTACACCTTC. Encoded protein: CASSAWWREVGGYTF. The J gene is TRBJ1-2, the V gene TRBV6-1; D ambiguous. The CDR3 covers 15 residues. The germline V gene encodes CDR1 MNHNS and CDR2 SASEGT. Trimming took off 4 bases at V and 7 bases at J, with 19 bases between the two ends.

The rearrangement joins TRBV6-6 to TRBJ2-7; D assignment may be TRBD1 or TRBD2 (6 bases each). Germline lookup yields CDR1 MNHNY and CDR2 SVGAGI (reference sequence). This CDR3 contains 15 residues. V was trimmed by 7 bases and J by 4 bases, leaving 20 bases between them. CDR3 in amino acids: CASTKGGTLYYEQYF. The CDR3, as DNA: TGTGCCAGCACCAAAGGGGGGACTCTTTATTACGAGCAGTACTTC.

This clone is a singleton in its sample. The V call is TRBV4-3, the J call TRBJ2-4; D might be TRBD1 (8 bases). CDR3 length equals 17 residues. Trimming removed 5 bases from V and 4 bases from J, with 21 bases in between. The germline V gene encodes CDR1 LGHNA and CDR2 YSLEER. The CDR3 bases are TGCGCCAGCAGCTACACAAGACAACAGGGGGGGAAAAACATTCAGTACTTC. This sequence encodes CASSYTRQQGGKNIQYF.

This chain joins TRBV7-8 and TRBJ1-3; D perhaps matches TRBD1 (6 bases). V was shortened by 2 bases and J by 4 bases, with 12 bases between the two germline ends. The CDR3 is 15 residues long. Germline-derived CDR1 and CDR2 are SGHVS and FQNEAQ. For the CDR3, the DNA is TGTGCCAGCAGCTTACTGGAGGGGGGAGGAAACACCATATATTTT. Translating it yields CASSLLEGGGNTIYF.

This clone was detected once. The chain is built from TRBV6-5 and TRBJ1-1; D uncertain. Per the germline V gene, CDR1 is MNHEY and CDR2 is SVGAGI. The CDR3 runs 14 residues. Trimming left V 4 bases short and J 0 bases short, with 9 bases between. CDR3 in DNA: TGTGCCAGCAGTTCCCCCCGAATGAACACTGAAGCTTTCTTT. Encoded protein: CASSSPRMNTEAFF.

This clone was seen only a few times. The chain uses TRBV6-5 and TRBJ1-2, with 8 bases lining up with TRBD1. The CDR3 sequence is 14 residues long. The V segment lost 5 bases and the J segment 5 bases; nucleotides outside the gene matches: 7. CDR1 and CDR2 (germline): MNHEY, SVGAGI. CDR3 nucleotides: TGTGCCAGCAGTAAACAGGGGGGAAAGTATGGCTACACCTTC. Translated, it gives CASSKQGGKYGYTF.

The rearrangement joins TRBV28 to TRBJ2-1, with 7 bases identical to TRBD2. The CDR3 is 14 residues long. The V gene's germline CDR1 is MDHEN and CDR2 SYDVKM. V was clipped by 7 bases and J by 5 bases; unmatched bases: 8. The CDR3 DNA is TGTGCCAGCACCTTGGGAGGGTCCAACAATGAGCAGTTCTTC. It codes for CASTLGGSNNEQFF. Filled out from reference TRBV28 and TRBJ2-1, the complete variable domain reads DVKVTQSSRYLVKRTGEKVFLECVQDMDHENMFWYRQDPGLGLRLIYFSYDVKMKEKGDIPEGYSVSREKKERFSLILESASTNQTSMYLCASTLGGSNNEQFFGPGTRLTVL.

V and J are TRBV4-3 and TRBJ2-7; weak D call: TRBD1 (7 bases). Trimming pared 3 bases from V and 4 bases from J, leaving 19 bases between. The CDR3 is made up of 16 amino acids. Germline V gives CDR1 LGHNA, CDR2 YSLEER. The CDR3 here is CASSQVQTGTGYEQYF. The CDR3 coding sequence is TGCGCCAGCAGCCAGGTTCAGACAGGGACTGGGTACGAGCAGTACTTC.

The J gene is TRBJ2-2, the V gene TRBV14, with a weak D call TRBD1 (5 bases). Per germline, CDR1 SGHDN and CDR2 FVKESK. V was clipped by 4 bases and J by 7 bases, with 10 bases between them. The CDR3 has 13 amino acids. The DNA for the CDR3 is TGTGCCAGCAGCCCCAGGGTTGACGGGGAGCTGTTTTTT. Translating gives CASSPRVDGELFF.

V gene TRBV5-6 combines with J gene TRBJ1-2, with 7 nucleotides matching TRBD1. Germline CDR1 reads SGHDT; CDR2 reads YYEEEE. The CDR3 totals 16 residues. Germline trimming cut 0 bases from V and 4 bases from J; bases unmatched to any gene: 9. The chain's CDR3 is CASSLALLGQRYGYTF. In DNA form, the CDR3 reads TGTGCCAGCAGCTTGGCCCTGTTGGGACAGCGCTATGGCTACACCTTC. Variable domain in full (rest from reference TRBV5-6 and TRBJ1-2): DAGVTQSPTHLIKTRGQQVTLRCSPKSGHDTVSWYQQALGQGPQFIFQYYEEEERQRGNFPDRFSGHQFPNYSSELNVNALLLGDSALYLCASSLALLGQRYGYTFGSGTRLTVV.

The chain is built from TRBV7-2 and TRBJ2-5; 9 bases are a match to TRBD1. Germline V gene sequence: CDR1 SGHTA, CDR2 FQGNSA. This CDR3 has 14 residues. V lost 5 bases to trimming and J lost 0 bases; unmatched junction nucleotides: 1. CDR3: CASSRDRDQETQYF. The CDR3 nucleotides read TGTGCCAGCAGCCGGGACAGGGACCAAGAGACCCAGTACTTC.

The chain carries TRBV20-1 and TRBJ1-2; D ambiguous. The germline V and J ends were trimmed by 3 bases and 6 bases, with 8 bases remaining between them. Germline V gene data show CDR1 as DFQATT and CDR2 as SNEGSKA (reference sequence). This CDR3 region has 11 residues. CDR3 protein: CSASILDGYTF. The CDR3 DNA follows: TGCAGTGCTAGTATCTTGGATGGCTACACCTTC.

The chain recombines TRBV27 with TRBJ2-1; D is ambiguous. The CDR3 is 13 residues long. The germline CDR1 and CDR2 sequences are MNHEY and SMNVEV (reference sequence). V was clipped by 8 bases and J by 0 bases, with 8 bases between them. The CDR3 region is CASSDASYNEQFF. The CDR3 DNA sequence: TGTGCCAGCTCAGATGCCTCCTACAATGAGCAGTTCTTC.

This clone was detected a few times. The chain combines TRBV7-2 with TRBJ1-5, with 8 bases identical to TRBD1. The CDR3 has 13 residues. Trimming removed 5 bases from V and 9 bases from J; junction bases left unmatched: 6. Looked up from germline, CDR1 is SGHTA and CDR2 is FQGNSA. The CDR3 coding sequence is TGTGCCAGCAGCGCCGGACAGGGAAGGCCCCAGCATTTT. It encodes CASSAGQGRPQHF. The full variable domain, rest sourced from reference TRBV7-2 and TRBJ1-5, is GAGVSQSPSNKVTEKGKDVELRCDPISGHTALYWYRQSLGQGLEFLIYFQGNSAPDKSGLPSDRFSAERTGGSVSTLTIQRTQQEDSAVYLCASSAGQGRPQHFGDGTRLSIL.

This clone was detected only once. V usage is TRBV29-1 and J usage is TRBJ1-5; D remains ambiguous. Germline CDR1 is SQVTM and CDR2 is ANQGSEA. The ends were cut back, 6 bases at V and 3 bases at J, with 12 bases in the middle. The CDR3 covers 13 residues. The CDR3: CSVSGAPNQPQHF. In DNA, the CDR3 is TGCAGCGTATCCGGCGCTCCCAATCAGCCCCAGCATTTT.

V and J are TRBV6-6 and TRBJ2-7; weak D call: TRBD1 (6 bases). This CDR3 comprises 16 residues. The ends were cut back, 4 bases at V and 0 bases at J, with 16 bases in the middle. Germline CDR1 MNHNY, CDR2 SVGAGI (reference sequence). The CDR3 protein is CASSSHSDRSSYEQYF. CDR3 sequence (DNA): TGTGCCAGCAGTTCCCATTCGGACAGAAGCTCCTACGAGCAGTACTTC.